This entry features one T cell receptor (beta chain) sequence. Other DNA sequences from this sample encode an identical CDR3 as well. With 4 bases clipped from V and 2 bases from J, the junction kept 7 bases outside the gene matches. Germline assignment: CDR1 ENHRY and CDR2 SYGVKD. The CDR3 has 15 residues. This entry comes from a study of blood T cell repertoires in COVID-19. Study background: Acute and convalescent COVID-19 samples came from the United States, Italy and Spain.

The method was immunoSEQ multiplex PCR; TCRdb's version includes in-frame clones alone and lacks a portion of them. The table includes about 390,000 clones, approximately 90% detected once. This clonotype was obtained from a woman aged 45-65 years who had recovered from COVID-19. This chain uses TRBV10-3 with TRBJ1-2; 7 bases are shared with TRBD1. The sample comprised PBMCs or T cells enriched from blood (not recorded which). The CDR3 region is CAISGSAGQNYGYTF. The CDR3, as DNA: TGTGCCATCAGTGGTTCCGCGGGACAGAACTATGGCTACACCTTC.